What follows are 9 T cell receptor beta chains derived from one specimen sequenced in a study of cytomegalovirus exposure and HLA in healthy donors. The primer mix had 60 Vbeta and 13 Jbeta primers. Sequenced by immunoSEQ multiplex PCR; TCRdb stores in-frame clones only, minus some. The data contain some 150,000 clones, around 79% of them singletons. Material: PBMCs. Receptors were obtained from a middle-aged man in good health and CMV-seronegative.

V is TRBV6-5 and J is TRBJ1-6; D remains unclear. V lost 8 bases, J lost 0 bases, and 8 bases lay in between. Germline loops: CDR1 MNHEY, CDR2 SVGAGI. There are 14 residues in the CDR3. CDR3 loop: CASGSSSYNSPLHF. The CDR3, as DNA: TGTGCCAGCGGGAGCAGCTCCTATAATTCACCCCTCCACTTT.

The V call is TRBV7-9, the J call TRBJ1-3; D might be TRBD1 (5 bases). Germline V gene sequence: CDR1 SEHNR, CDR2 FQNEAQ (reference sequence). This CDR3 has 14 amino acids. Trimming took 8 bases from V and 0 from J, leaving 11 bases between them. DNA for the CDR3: TGTGCCAGCCTTGGGGGGATCTCTGGAAACACCATATATTTT. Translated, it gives CASLGGISGNTIYF.

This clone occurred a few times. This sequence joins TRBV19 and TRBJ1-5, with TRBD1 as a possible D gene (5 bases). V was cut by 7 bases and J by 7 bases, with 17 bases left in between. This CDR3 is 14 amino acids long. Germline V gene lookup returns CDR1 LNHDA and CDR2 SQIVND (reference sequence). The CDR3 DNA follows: TGTGCCAGTACCATCGGGCAGGGAGGACAGCCCCAGCATTTT. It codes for CASTIGQGGQPQHF.

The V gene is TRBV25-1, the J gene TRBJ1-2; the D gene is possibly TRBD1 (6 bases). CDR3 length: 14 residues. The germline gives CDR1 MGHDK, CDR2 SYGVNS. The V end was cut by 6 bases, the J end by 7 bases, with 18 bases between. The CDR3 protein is CASSDHRGRGGYTF. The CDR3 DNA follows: TGTGCCAGCAGCGACCATAGGGGGAGGGGTGGCTACACCTTC.

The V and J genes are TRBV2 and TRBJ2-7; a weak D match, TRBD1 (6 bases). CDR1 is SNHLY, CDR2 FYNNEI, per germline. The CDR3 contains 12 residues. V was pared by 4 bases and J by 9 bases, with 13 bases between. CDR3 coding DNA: TGTGCCAGCAGTGTGGGGGCCCCAGGGCAGTACTTC. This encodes CASSVGAPGQYF.

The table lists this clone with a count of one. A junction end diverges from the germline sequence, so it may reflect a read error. The CDR3 nucleotides are TGTGCCAGCAGCCCCGGGACAAACTTTTACGGGCAGTACTTC. The encoded protein is CASSPGTNFYGQYF. The V and J genes are TRBV6-5 and TRBJ2-7; D perhaps matches TRBD1 (6 bases). Per the germline V gene, CDR1 is MNHEY and CDR2 is SVGAGI. This CDR3 is built from 14 residues.

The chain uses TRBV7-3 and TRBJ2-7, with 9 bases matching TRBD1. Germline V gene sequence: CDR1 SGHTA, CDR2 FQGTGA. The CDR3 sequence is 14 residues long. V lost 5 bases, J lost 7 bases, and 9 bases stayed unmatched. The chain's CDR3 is CASSMTGGRREQYF. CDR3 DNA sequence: TGTGCCAGCAGCATGACAGGGGGGCGGCGGGAGCAGTACTTC.

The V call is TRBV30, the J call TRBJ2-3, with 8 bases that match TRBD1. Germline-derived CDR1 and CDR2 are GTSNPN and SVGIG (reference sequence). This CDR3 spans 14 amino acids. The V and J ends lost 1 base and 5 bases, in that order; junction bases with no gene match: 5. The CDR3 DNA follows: TGTGCCTGGAGTGGGACAGGGTCTGGAGATACGCAGTATTTT. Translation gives CAWSGTGSGDTQYF. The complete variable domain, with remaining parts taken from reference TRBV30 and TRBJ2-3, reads SQTIHQWPATLVQPVGSPLSLECTVEGTSNPNLYWYRQAAGRGLQLLFYSVGIGQISSEVPQNLSASRPQDRQFILSSKKLLLSDSGFYLCAWSGTGSGDTQYFGPGTRLTVL.

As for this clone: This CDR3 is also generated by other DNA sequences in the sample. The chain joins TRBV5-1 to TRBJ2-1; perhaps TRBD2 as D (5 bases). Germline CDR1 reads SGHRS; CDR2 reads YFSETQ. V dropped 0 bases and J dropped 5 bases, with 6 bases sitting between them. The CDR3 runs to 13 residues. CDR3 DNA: TGCGCCAGCAGCTTGGCGGGAAACAATGAGCAGTTCTTC. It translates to CASSLAGNNEQFF.